The next 5 T cell receptor beta chains were all read from a single sample in a study of tumor-infiltrating lymphocytes in primary liver carcinoma. Reverse transcription of 500 ng total RNA with a constant-region primer produced TCR beta cDNA. ARM-PCR, slightly modified, supplied the TCR beta libraries through three nested multiplex PCR rounds. The first two PCR rounds used TRBV1-TRBV30 forward primers with a C-beta reverse primer, 9 to 11 cycles each. In TCRdb, the multiplex PCR reads were re-called with MiXCR into one record per CDR3 protein. The sample shows approximately 76,000 distinct CDR3 sequences, 71% of them seen only once. RNA and DNA were co-extracted from about 19-30 mg of unsorted bulk tissue. Sequenced input: liver tumor tissue from sampling region 4. This sample's subset: tumor region T4, right-lateral pole. Receptor source: a woman aged 55-75 years with primary liver carcinoma and hepatitis B virus infection.

A word on this clonotype: The junction shows a germline mismatch at one end, possibly a read error. This chain uses TRBV18 with TRBJ1-5, with a weak D call TRBD1 (6 bases). Germline V CDR1 and CDR2: KGHSH, LQKENI. CDR3 size: 14 residues. The CDR3 loop is CASSPGQGWQPHHF. The CDR3 nucleotides are TGTGCCAGCTCACCGGGGCAGGGGTGGCAGCCCCATCATTTT. Full variable domain (outside the CDR3, taken from reference TRBV18 and TRBJ1-5): NAGVMQNPRHLVRRRGQEARLRCSPMKGHSHVYWYRQLPEEGLKFMVYLQKENIIDESGMPKERFSAEFPKEGPSILRIQQVVRGDSAAYFCASSPGQGWQPHHFGDGTRLSIL.

About this clonotype itself: A read error may account for a junction end that differs from germline. The chain uses TRBV28 and TRBJ2-7; 10 nucleotides line up with TRBD2. Germline CDR1 and CDR2: MDHEN and SYDVKM. This CDR3 comprises 17 residues. CDR3 loop: CASSSRPRTSGSYDQYF. DNA for the CDR3: TGTGCCAGCAGTTCTCGGCCCAGGACTAGCGGCTCCTACGATCAGTACTTC.

A remark on this clonotype: Its ends do not fully match the called genes, so a read error is possible. The rearrangement uses TRBV12-3 or TRBV12-4 and TRBJ2-3; 7 nucleotides align to TRBD2. CDR3 length equals 16 residues. CDR3 in amino acids: CASSLGDGGIADMQYF. The CDR3 DNA reads as TGTGCCAGCAGTTTAGGGGACGGGGGGATCGCAGATATGCAGTATTTT.

The sample holds many counts of this clonotype. The CDR3 here is CASSQDRRGTRLETQYF. The CDR3 DNA sequence: TGTGCCAGCAGCCAAGATCGTCGCGGGACCCGCCTAGAGACCCAGTACTTC. The chain couples TRBV4-2 to TRBJ2-5; perhaps TRBD2 as D (6 bases). This CDR3 is 17 amino acids long. CDR1 and CDR2 (germline): LGHNA, YNFKEQ. Between the trimmed V and J ends, which lost 0 bases and 4 bases, there was a span of 18 bases.

The chain joins TRBV5-6 to TRBJ2-1; D is possibly TRBD2 (5 bases). The V and J ends lost 1 base and 13 bases respectively, with 21 bases between them. Germline assignment: CDR1 SGHDT and CDR2 YYEEEE. The CDR3 is made up of 15 amino acids. The chain's CDR3 is CASSLTGPNGETQFF. The CDR3, as DNA: TGTGCCAGCAGCTTGACTGGACCGAACGGGGAGACACAGTTCTTC.